Listed below are T cell receptor beta chains from one sample, sequenced in a study of blood T cells in healthy people across ages. TCRdb re-derived calls from the 5' RACE reads in MiXCR, one entry per CDR3 protein. The repertoire holds roughly 1,700,000 distinct CDR3 sequences, with approximately 28% as singletons. Sequencing used blood. The receptor set was obtained from a woman in her twenties or thirties in good health. Each CDR3 is given with its conserved first and last residue. D genes are given only for firm matches. Size is stated for part of the rows, as once, few or many counts, or as a class when the clone is expanded.

J gene | D gene | clone size | V gene | CDR3 protein | CDR3 DNA
TRBJ1-5 | - | - | TRBV6-6 | CASTPRTGSGHQPQHF | TGTGCCAGCACCCCCCGTACGGGCAGCGGGCATCAGCCCCAGCATTTT
TRBJ1-1 | - | few | TRBV7-9 | CASSLAGQPTFF | TGTGCCAGCAGCTTAGCGGGGCAGCCGACTTTCTTT
TRBJ2-5 | - | - | TRBV20-1 | CSARDGRGSKETQYF | TGCAGTGCTAGAGATGGGCGGGGATCCAAAGAGACCCAGTACTTC
TRBJ2-5 | - | many | TRBV29-1 | CSVEDPLAGQAGTQYF | TGCAGCGTTGAAGACCCCCTGGCGGGGCAGGCGGGGACCCAGTACTTC
TRBJ2-1 | TRBD2 | few | TRBV2 | CASSGNSGSGEQFF | TGTGCCAGCAGTGGTAATAGCGGGAGTGGTGAGCAGTTCTTC
TRBJ2-3 | - | - | TRBV5-1 | CASSLEGVSDTQYF | TGCGCCAGCAGCTTGGAGGGGGTGTCAGATACGCAGTATTTT
TRBJ2-2 | - | few | TRBV5-1 | CASSPGGQNTGELFF | TGCGCCAGCAGCCCCGGGGGACAAAACACCGGGGAGCTGTTTTTT
TRBJ1-4 | - | few | TRBV5-5 | CASSLDWTGEKLFF | TGTGCCAGCAGCTTGGACTGGACGGGTGAAAAACTGTTTTTT
TRBJ2-7 | TRBD2 | few | TRBV5-1 | CASSRGTSGEYEQYF | TGCGCCAGCAGCCGGGGGACTAGCGGGGAGTACGAGCAGTACTTC
TRBJ2-2 | - | - | TRBV5-1 | CASRLIQDNTGELFF | TGCGCCAGCCGTCTAATACAGGACAACACCGGGGAGCTGTTTTTT
TRBJ1-2 | TRBD1 | few | TRBV4-1 | CASSQYSGGLDGYTF | TGCGCCAGCAGCCAATATTCAGGGGGCTTGGATGGCTACACCTTC
TRBJ2-7 | - | - | TRBV6-1 | CASTDGTGNYEQYF | TGTGCCAGCACCGACGGGACGGGAAACTACGAGCAGTACTTC
TRBJ1-5 | - | - | TRBV7-2 | CASSRWAVSNQPQHF | TGTGCCAGCAGCCGCTGGGCGGTTAGCAATCAGCCCCAGCATTTT
TRBJ2-7 | - | many | TRBV5-1 | CASSLIFGQNYEQYF | TGCGCCAGCAGCCTGATATTCGGACAGAACTACGAGCAGTACTTC
TRBJ2-3 | - | few | TRBV12-3/TRBV12-4 | CASSTLTRTDTQYF | TGTGCCAGCAGCACGCTGACCCGAACAGATACGCAGTATTTT
TRBJ2-3 | - | few | TRBV5-1 | CASSLGRSSTDTQYF | TGCGCCAGCAGCTTGGGTCGGAGCTCCACAGATACGCAGTATTTT
TRBJ1-1 | - | - | TRBV6-5 | CASGTGYRGAEAFF | TGTGCCAGCGGCACAGGGTATCGAGGAGCTGAAGCTTTCTTT
TRBJ1-1 | - | - | TRBV5-8 | CASSLTRNFEAFF | TGTGCCAGCAGCTTGACACGGAATTTTGAAGCTTTCTTT
TRBJ2-3 | - | few | TRBV12-3/TRBV12-4 | CASSSTPSTDAQYF | TGTGCCAGCAGTTCGACTCCTAGCACAGATGCGCAGTATTTT
TRBJ2-7 | TRBD2 | many | TRBV7-2 | CASSLSPAGAYEQYF | TGTGCCAGCAGCTTAAGCCCAGCGGGAGCGTACGAGCAGTACTTC
TRBJ2-7 | TRBD2 | - | TRBV12-3/TRBV12-4 | CASSFSGAGYEQYF | TGTGCCAGCAGTTTTAGCGGGGCGGGCTACGAGCAGTACTTC
TRBJ1-1 | - | - | TRBV28 | CASSLSRSKAFF | TGTGCCAGCAGTTTAAGCCGGTCTAAAGCTTTCTTT
TRBJ2-1 | TRBD2 | few | TRBV12-3/TRBV12-4 | CASSLSGIEQFF | TGTGCCAGCAGTCTTAGCGGGATTGAGCAGTTCTTC
TRBJ2-2 | - | few | TRBV5-1 | CASSLAASSYGELFF | TGCGCCAGCAGCTTGGCAGCCAGTTCGTACGGGGAGCTGTTTTTT
TRBJ1-2 | - | - | TRBV16 | CASSQSPGNLGYTF | TGTGCCAGCAGCCAATCGCCCGGAAACCTTGGCTACACCTTC
TRBJ2-5 | TRBD1 | - | TRBV12-3/TRBV12-4 | CASSLSGTAYF | TGTGCCAGCAGTCTTTCCGGGACAGCGTACTTC
TRBJ2-1 | - | few | TRBV11-2 | CASSLDYAAEQFF | TGTGCCAGCAGCTTAGATTACGCGGCCGAGCAGTTCTTC
TRBJ2-7 | TRBD2 | many | TRBV28 | CASSFSTSGGVNEQYF | TGTGCCAGCAGTTTCAGTACTAGCGGGGGAGTAAACGAGCAGTACTTC